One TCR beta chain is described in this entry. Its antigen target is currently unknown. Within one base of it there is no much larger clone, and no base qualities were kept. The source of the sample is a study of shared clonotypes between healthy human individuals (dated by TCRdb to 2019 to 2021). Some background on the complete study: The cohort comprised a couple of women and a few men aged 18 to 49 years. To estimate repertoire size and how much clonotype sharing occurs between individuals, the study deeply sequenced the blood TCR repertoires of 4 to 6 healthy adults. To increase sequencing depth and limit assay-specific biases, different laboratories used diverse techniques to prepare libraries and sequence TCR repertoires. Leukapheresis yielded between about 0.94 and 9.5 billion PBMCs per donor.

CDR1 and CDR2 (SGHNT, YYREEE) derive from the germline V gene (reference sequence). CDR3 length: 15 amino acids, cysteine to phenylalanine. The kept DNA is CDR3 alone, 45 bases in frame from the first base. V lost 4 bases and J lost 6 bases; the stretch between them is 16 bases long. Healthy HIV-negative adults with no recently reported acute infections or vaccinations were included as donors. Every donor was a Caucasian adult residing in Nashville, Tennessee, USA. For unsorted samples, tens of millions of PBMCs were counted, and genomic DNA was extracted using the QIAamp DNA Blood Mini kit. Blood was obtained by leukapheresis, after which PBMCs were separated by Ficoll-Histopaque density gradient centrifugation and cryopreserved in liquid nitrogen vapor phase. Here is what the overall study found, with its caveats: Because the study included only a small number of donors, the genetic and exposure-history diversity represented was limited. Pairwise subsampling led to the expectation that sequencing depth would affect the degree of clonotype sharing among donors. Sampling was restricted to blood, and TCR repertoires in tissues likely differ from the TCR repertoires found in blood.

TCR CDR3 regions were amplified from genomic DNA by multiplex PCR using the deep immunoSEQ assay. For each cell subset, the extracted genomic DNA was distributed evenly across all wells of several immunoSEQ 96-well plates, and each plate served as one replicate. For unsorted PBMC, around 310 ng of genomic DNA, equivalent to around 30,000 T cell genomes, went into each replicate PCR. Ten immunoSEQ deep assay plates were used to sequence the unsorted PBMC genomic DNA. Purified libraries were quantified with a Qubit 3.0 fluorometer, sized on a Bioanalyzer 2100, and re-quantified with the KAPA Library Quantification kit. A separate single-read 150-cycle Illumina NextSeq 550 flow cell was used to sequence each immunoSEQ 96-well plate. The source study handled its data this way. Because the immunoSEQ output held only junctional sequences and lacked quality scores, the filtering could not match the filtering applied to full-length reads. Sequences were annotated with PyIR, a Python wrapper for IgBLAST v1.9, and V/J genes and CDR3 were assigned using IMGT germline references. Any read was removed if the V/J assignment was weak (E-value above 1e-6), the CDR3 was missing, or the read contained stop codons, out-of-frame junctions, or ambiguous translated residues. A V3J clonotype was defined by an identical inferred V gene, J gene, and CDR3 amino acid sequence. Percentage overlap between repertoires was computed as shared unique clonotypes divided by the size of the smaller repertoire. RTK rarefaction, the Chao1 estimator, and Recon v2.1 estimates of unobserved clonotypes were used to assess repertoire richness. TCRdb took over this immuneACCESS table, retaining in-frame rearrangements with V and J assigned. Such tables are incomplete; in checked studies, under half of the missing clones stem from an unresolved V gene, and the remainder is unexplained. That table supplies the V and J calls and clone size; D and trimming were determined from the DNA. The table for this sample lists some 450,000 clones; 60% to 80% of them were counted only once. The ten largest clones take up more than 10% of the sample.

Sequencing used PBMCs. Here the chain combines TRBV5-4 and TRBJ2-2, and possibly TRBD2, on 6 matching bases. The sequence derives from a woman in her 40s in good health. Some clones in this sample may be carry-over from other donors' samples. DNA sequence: TGTGCCAGCAGCCATCTGGCGGGGCGGGCCGGGGAGCTGTTTTTT. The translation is CASSHLAGRAGELFF.